This section outlines one T cell receptor (beta chain) sequence together with its context. Its antigen is as yet unknown. This sample stems from a study of CXCR3-negative and CXCR3-positive naive CD8 T cells. Regarding the study as a whole: More hydrophobic TRB CDR3s occurred in CXCR3-positive than in CXCR3-negative naive cells.

The study made its TRB cDNA libraries by 5' RACE, adding UMI labels. TCRdb reprocessed the 5' RACE reads, keeping one entry per CDR3 protein, no DNA. This specimen shows 85,000 to 120,000 distinct CDR3 sequences; the ten leading clones hold more than 0.3%. The CDR3 sequence is 15 residues long. The V and J genes are TRBV12-3 or TRBV12-4 and TRBJ2-2; checking the TCRdb D call of TRBD1 is not possible without DNA. The specimen sequenced was naive CXCR3+ CD8+ T cells from blood. Subset noted: CD45RO-CCR7+CD27+CD95- naive CD8+ T cells expressing CXCR3 (TNR3+). This clonotype was sampled from a human donor in good health. Some clones in this sample may be carry-over from other donors' samples. This CDR3 reads CASSFSGGGTGELFF.